These 13 T cell receptor beta chains originate from one sample sequenced in a study of blood T cells in healthy people across ages. It was with a sample-barcoded 5' primer and a J-beta primer mix that a second PCR of about 6 to 12 cycles was run. TCRdb re-called the 5' RACE reads through MiXCR, storing one row per CDR3 protein. The sample carries some 730,000 distinct CDR3 sequences, about 20% recorded once. What was sequenced was blood. The receptor set was obtained from a man in his sixties or seventies in good health.

CDR3 in DNA: TGTGCCAGCAGCCCCGGGACAGGGGCGAATGAAAAACTGTTTTTT. It is translated as CASSPGTGANEKLFF. This chain joins TRBV7-3 and TRBJ1-4, with 10 bases that match TRBD1. Germline V gene data show CDR1 as SGHTA and CDR2 as FQGTGA. The length of the CDR3 is 15 residues. Losses at the gene ends were 5 bases for V and 5 bases for J; bases not matched to a gene: 5.

This clonotype was recorded at least ten times. The chain is built from TRBV5-5 and TRBJ2-4, with D uncertain. From germline, CDR1 is SGHKS and CDR2 YYEKEE (reference sequence). V shed 2 bases and J shed 0 bases, with 6 bases lying between them. The CDR3 contains 14 residues. The CDR3 region is CASSFVVAKNIQYF. In nucleotides, the CDR3 is TGTGCCAGCAGCTTCGTTGTAGCCAAAAACATTCAGTACTTC.

Comment on this clonotype: A much larger clone differs from this one at a single base, so this may be a read error. No DNA is shown, since the ends of the CDR3 on it are uncertain; the CDR3 is the one TCRdb lists. V is TRBV29-1 and J is TRBJ1-1. The CDR3 length is 14 residues, termini included. Germline V gene lookup returns CDR1 SQVTM and CDR2 ANQGSEA. CDR3: CSVEVGWGNTEALF.

In this sample, this clonotype turned up a few times. The chain uses TRBV20-1 and TRBJ2-3; 7 bases map to TRBD2. Per germline, CDR1 DFQATT and CDR2 SNEGSKA (reference sequence). The CDR3 spans 14 residues. Trimming at V came to 0 bases and at J to 8 bases, leaving 8 bases not matched to a gene. CDR3 nucleotide sequence: TGCAGTGCTAGAGAACCCTTTGGGGGGGGTACGCAGTATTTT. It encodes CSAREPFGGGTQYF.

This clonotype was detected only a few times. The rearrangement links TRBV7-2 to TRBJ1-5; 10 nucleotides agree with TRBD1. The CDR3 covers 14 residues. Trimming at V came to 4 bases and at J to 7 bases, leaving 4 bases not matched to a gene. CDR1 is SGHTA, CDR2 FQGNSA, per germline. CDR3 loop: CASSSGQGLQPQHF. CDR3 in DNA: TGTGCCAGCAGCTCGGGACAGGGGCTGCAGCCCCAGCATTTT.

This clonotype appeared a few times. This may be a read error: a much more frequent sequence differs by one nucleotide. The chain is built from TRBV12-3 or TRBV12-4 and TRBJ1-2; TRBD1 aligns across 8 bases. The CDR3 has 13 amino acids. Trimming took 6 bases from V and 3 from J; bases not matched to a gene: 3. The CDR3 DNA reads as TGTGCCAGCAGGACGGACAGGGACTATGGCTACACCTTC. Its translation: CASRTDRDYGYTF.

The V call is TRBV7-2, the J call TRBJ2-3; TRBD1 matches 7 bases. V lost 3 bases to trimming and J lost 3 bases; unmatched junction nucleotides: 6. Looked up from germline, CDR1 is SGHTA and CDR2 is FQGNSA. This CDR3 has 15 amino acids. The CDR3 here is CASSFQQGWTDTQYF. The CDR3 bases are TGTGCCAGCAGCTTCCAACAGGGGTGGACAGATACGCAGTATTTT.

In this sample, this clonotype turned up a few times. This rearrangement joins TRBV29-1 to TRBJ1-2; D gene unclear. V dropped 4 bases and J dropped 4 bases, with 13 bases sitting between them. The CDR3 spans 13 residues. Looked up from germline, CDR1 is SQVTM and CDR2 is ANQGSEA. CDR3: CSVGSGRTYGYTF. The DNA of the CDR3 is TGCAGCGTTGGTTCTGGACGGACCTATGGCTACACCTTC.

The rearrangement joins TRBV18 to TRBJ2-5, with D maybe TRBD2 (5 bases). The CDR3 runs 14 residues. The germline V gene encodes CDR1 KGHSH and CDR2 LQKENI. Trimming left V 1 base short and J 1 base short, with 7 bases between. In nucleotides, the CDR3 is TGTGCCAGCTCACCACTGGAGGTCCAAGAGACCCAGTACTTC. It yields the protein CASSPLEVQETQYF.

The chain recombines TRBV6-6 with TRBJ2-3; unclear D gene. Germline V lookup: CDR1 MNHNY, CDR2 SVGAGI (reference sequence). The germline V and J ends were trimmed by 2 bases and 11 bases, with 8 bases remaining between them. This CDR3 has 11 amino acids. CDR3 nucleotide sequence: TGTGCCAGCAGTTACCGGCAGGAGCAGTATTTT. Translating it yields CASSYRQEQYF.

This clonotype was counted only a few times. V gene TRBV7-6 combines with J gene TRBJ1-1; D possibly corresponds to TRBD1 (6 bases). Trimming removed 6 bases from V and 0 bases from J, with 17 bases in between. The CDR3 runs to 16 residues. Looked up from germline, CDR1 is SGHVS and CDR2 is FNYEAQ. The DNA for the CDR3 is TGTGCCAGCAGTTCCACCCCGGGGGGCTTGAACACTGAAGCTTTCTTT. It translates to CASSSTPGGLNTEAFF.

Many counts were recorded for this clonotype. The chain couples TRBV5-1 to TRBJ1-1; weak D call: TRBD1 (5 bases). The CDR3 is made up of 15 amino acids. Germline CDR1 and CDR2: SGHRS and YFSETQ. V was cut by 0 bases and J by 2 bases, with 11 bases left in between. CDR3 nucleotides: TGCGCCAGCAGCTTGGACGGGGCCGCCAACACTGAAGCTTTCTTT. As protein: CASSLDGAANTEAFF.

This clonotype has more than one count but fewer than ten. The rearrangement links TRBV18 to TRBJ1-1; a possible D gene is TRBD1 (5 bases). The ends were cut back, 2 bases at V and 5 bases at J, with 9 bases in the middle. Germline V gives CDR1 KGHSH, CDR2 LQKENI. This CDR3 is 13 amino acids long. The CDR3 loop reads CASSPVGRTEAFF. In DNA form, the CDR3 reads TGTGCCAGCTCACCAGTGGGGCGTACTGAAGCTTTCTTT.